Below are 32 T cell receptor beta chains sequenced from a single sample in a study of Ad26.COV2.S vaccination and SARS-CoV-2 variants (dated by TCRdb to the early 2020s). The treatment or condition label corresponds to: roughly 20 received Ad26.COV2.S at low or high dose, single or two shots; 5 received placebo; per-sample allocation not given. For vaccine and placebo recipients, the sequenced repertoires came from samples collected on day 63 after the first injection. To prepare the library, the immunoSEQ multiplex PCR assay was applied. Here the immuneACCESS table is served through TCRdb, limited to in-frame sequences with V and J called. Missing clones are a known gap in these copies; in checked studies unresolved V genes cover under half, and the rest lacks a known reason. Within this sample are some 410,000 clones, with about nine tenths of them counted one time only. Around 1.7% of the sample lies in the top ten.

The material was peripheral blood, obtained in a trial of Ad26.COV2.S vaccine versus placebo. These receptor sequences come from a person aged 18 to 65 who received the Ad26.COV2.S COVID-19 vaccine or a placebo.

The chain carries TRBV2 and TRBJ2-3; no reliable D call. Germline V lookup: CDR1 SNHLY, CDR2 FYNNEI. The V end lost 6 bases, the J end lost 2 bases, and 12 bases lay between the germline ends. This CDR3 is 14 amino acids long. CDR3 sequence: CASRTHRNTDTQYF. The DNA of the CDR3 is TGTGCCAGCAGAACGCATCGAAACACAGATACGCAGTATTTT.

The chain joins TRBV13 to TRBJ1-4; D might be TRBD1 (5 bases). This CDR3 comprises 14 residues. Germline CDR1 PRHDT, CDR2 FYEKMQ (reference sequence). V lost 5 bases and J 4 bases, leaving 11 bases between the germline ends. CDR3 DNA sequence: TGTGCCAGCAGCAGAGCGGGGGGTAATGAAAAACTGTTTTTT. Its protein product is CASSRAGGNEKLFF.

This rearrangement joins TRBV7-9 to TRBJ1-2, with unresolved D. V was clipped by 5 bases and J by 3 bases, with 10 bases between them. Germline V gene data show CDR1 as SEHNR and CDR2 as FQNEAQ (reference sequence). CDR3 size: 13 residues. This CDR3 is CASSPTEDYGYTF. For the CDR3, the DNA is TGTGCCAGCAGCCCCACCGAGGACTATGGCTACACCTTC.

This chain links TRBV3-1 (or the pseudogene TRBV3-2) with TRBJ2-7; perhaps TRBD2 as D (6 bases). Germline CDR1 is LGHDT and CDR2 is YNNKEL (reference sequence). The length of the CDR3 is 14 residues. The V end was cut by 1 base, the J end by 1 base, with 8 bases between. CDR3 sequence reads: CASSQAGGSYEQYF. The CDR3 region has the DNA TGTGCCAGCAGCCAAGCCGGGGGATCCTACGAGCAGTACTTC.

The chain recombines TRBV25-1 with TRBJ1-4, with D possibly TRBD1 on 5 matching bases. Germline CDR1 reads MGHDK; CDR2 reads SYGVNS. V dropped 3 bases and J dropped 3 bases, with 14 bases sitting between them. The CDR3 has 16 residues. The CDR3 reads CASSEVRTGSNEKLFF. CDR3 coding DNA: TGTGCCAGCAGTGAGGTTCGTACAGGCTCTAATGAAAAACTGTTTTTT. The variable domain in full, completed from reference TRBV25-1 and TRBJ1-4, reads EADIYQTPRYLVIGTGKKITLECSQTMGHDKMYWYQQDPGMELHLIHYSYGVNSTEKGDLSSESTVSRIRTEHFPLTLESARPSHTSQYLCASSEVRTGSNEKLFFGSGTQLSVL.

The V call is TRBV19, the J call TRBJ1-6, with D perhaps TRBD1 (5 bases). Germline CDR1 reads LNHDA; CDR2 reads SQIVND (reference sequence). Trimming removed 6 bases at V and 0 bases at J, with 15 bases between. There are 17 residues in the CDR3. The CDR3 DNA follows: TGTGCCAGTAGCGCGGGACGGGGGTTCTCCTATAATTCACCCCTCCACTTT. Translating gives CASSAGRGFSYNSPLHF.

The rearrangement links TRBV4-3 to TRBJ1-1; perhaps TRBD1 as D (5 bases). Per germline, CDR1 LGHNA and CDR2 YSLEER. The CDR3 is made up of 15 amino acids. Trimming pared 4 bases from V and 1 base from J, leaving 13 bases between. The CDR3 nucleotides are TGCGCCAGCAGCCTAAACCAGGGACCGAACACTGAAGCTTTCTTT. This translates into CASSLNQGPNTEAFF.

The CDR3 sequence is CASSKQENTEAFF. The CDR3 DNA is TGCGCCAGCAGCAAACAGGAGAACACTGAAGCTTTCTTT. This chain connects TRBV5-1 to TRBJ1-1; tentatively, D is TRBD1 (5 bases). The CDR3 totals 13 residues. Germline V gene data show CDR1 as SGHRS and CDR2 as YFSETQ. Trimming pared 4 bases from V and 1 base from J, leaving 8 bases between.

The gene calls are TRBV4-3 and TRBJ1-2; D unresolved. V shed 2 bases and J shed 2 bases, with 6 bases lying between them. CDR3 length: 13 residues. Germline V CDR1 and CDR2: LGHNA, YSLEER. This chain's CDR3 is CASSQWLNYGYTF. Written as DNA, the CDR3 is TGCGCCAGCAGCCAATGGCTAAACTATGGCTACACCTTC.

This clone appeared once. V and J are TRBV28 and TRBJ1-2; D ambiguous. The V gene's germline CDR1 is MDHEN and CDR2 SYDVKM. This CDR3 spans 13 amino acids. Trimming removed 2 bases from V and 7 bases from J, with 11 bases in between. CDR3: CASSLGLGGGYTF. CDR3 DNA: TGTGCCAGCAGTTTAGGTTTGGGTGGTGGCTACACCTTC.

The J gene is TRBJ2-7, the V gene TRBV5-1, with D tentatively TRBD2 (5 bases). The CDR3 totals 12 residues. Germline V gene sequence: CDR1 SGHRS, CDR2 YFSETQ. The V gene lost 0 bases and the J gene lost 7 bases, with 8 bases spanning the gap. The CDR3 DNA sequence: TGCGCCAGCAGCTTGGCCCCGGGAGAGCAGTACTTC. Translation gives CASSLAPGEQYF.

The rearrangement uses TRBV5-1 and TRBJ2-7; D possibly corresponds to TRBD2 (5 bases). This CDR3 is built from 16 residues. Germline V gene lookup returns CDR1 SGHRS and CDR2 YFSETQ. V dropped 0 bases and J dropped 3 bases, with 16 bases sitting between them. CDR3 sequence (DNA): TGCGCCAGCAGCTTGGCCGGAGGTGGAGGAGGCTACGAGCAGTACTTC. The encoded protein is CASSLAGGGGGYEQYF.

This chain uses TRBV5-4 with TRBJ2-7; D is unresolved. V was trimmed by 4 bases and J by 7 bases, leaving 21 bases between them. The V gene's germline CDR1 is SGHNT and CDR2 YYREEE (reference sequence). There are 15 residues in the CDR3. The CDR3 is CASSPYLNTGREQYF. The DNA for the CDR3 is TGTGCCAGCAGCCCCTACTTAAACACGGGTCGGGAGCAGTACTTC.

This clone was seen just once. The CDR3 is CASTPGNGNYNEQFF. The CDR3 bases are TGTGCCAGCACCCCAGGGAACGGAAACTACAATGAGCAGTTCTTC. The chain links TRBV27 to TRBJ2-1; TRBD1 might be the D (5 bases). The V gene's germline CDR1 is MNHEY and CDR2 SMNVEV (reference sequence). There are 15 residues in the CDR3. The germline V and J ends were trimmed by 7 bases and 3 bases, with 16 bases remaining between them.

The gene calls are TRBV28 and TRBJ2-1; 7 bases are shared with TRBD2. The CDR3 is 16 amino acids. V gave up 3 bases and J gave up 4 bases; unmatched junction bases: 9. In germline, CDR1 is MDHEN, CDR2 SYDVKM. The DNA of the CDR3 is TGTGCCAGCAGTTTCGCCCACCCGGGAGGATACAATGAGCAGTTCTTC. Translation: CASSFAHPGGYNEQFF.

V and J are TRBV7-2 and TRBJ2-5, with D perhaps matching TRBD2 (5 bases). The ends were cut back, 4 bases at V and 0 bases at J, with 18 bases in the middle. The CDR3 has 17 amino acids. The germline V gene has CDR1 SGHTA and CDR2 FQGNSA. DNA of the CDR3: TGTGCCAGCAGCTCCCTAGCTTCCGAGCCAAACCAAGAGACCCAGTACTTC. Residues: CASSSLASEPNQETQYF. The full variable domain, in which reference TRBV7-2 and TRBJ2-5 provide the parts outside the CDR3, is GAGVSQSPSNKVTEKGKDVELRCDPISGHTALYWYRQSLGQGLEFLIYFQGNSAPDKSGLPSDRFSAERTGGSVSTLTIQRTQQEDSAVYLCASSSLASEPNQETQYFGPGTRLLVL.

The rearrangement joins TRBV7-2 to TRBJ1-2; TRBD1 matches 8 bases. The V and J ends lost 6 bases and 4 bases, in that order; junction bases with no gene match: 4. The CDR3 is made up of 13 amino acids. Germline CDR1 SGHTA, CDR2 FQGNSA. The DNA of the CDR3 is TGTGCCAGCAGGGGGACAGGATTCTATGGCTACACCTTC. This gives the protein CASRGTGFYGYTF.

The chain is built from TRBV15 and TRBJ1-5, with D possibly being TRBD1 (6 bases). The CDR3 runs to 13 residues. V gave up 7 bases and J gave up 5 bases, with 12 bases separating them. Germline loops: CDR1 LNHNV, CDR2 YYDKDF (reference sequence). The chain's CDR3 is CATTGDLDQPQHF. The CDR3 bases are TGTGCCACCACAGGGGATCTCGATCAGCCCCAGCATTTT.

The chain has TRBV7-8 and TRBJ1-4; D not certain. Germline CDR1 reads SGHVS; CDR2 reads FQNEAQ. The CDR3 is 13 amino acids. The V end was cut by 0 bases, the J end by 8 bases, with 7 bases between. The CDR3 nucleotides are TGTGCCAGCAGCTTAGCGTTCGGGGAAAAACTGTTTTTT. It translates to CASSLAFGEKLFF.

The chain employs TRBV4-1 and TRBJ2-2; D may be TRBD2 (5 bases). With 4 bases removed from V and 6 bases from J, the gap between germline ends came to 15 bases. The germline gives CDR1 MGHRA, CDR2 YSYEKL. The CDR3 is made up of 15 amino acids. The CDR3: CASSPDLLVSGELFF. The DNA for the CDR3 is TGCGCCAGCAGCCCGGACTTACTAGTATCCGGGGAGCTGTTTTTT.

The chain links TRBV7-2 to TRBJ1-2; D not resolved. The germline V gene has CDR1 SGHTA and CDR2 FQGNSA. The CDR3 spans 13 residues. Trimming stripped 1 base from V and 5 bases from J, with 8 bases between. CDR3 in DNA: TGTGCCAGCAGCTTAGGATACCGGTATGGCTACACCTTC. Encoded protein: CASSLGYRYGYTF.

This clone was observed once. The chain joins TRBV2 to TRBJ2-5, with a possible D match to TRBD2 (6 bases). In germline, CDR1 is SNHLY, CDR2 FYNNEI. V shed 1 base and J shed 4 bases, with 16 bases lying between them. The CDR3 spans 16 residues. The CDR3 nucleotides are TGTGCCAGCAGTGAAGTTGTTGGCCTGGAGGGAGAGACCCAGTACTTC. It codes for CASSEVVGLEGETQYF. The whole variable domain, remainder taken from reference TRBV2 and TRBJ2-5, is EPEVTQTPSHQVTQMGQEVILRCVPISNHLYFYWYRQILGQKVEFLVSFYNNEISEKSEIFDDQFSVERPDGSNFTLKIRSTKLEDSAMYFCASSEVVGLEGETQYFGPGTRLLVL.

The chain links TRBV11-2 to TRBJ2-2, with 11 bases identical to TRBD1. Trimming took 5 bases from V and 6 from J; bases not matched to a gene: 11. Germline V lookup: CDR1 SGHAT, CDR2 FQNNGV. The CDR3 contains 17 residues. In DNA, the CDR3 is TGTGCCAGCAGCCATGAGGCGGGACAGGGGGTCTCCGGGGAGCTGTTTTTT. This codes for CASSHEAGQGVSGELFF. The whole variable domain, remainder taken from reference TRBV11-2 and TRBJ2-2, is EAGVAQSPRYKIIEKRQSVAFWCNPISGHATLYWYQQILGQGPKLLIQFQNNGVVDDSQLPKDRFSAERLKGVDSTLKIQPAKLEDSAVYLCASSHEAGQGVSGELFFGEGSRLTVL.

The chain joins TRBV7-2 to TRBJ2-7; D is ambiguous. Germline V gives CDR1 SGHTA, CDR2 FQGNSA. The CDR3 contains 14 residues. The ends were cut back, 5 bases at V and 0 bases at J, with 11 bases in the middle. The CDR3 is CASSPGRSSYEQYF. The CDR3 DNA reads TGTGCCAGCAGCCCTGGTCGGAGCTCCTACGAGCAGTACTTC.

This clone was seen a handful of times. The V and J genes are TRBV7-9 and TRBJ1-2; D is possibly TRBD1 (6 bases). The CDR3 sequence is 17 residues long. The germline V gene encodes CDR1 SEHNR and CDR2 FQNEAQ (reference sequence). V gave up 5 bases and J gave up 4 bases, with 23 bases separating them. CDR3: CASSPTEYRQDRYGYTF. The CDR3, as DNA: TGTGCCAGCAGCCCGACAGAATATAGACAGGACCGCTATGGCTACACCTTC.

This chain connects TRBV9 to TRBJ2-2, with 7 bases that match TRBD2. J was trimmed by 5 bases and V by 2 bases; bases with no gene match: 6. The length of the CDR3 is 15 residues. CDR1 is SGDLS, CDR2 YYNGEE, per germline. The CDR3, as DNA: TGTGCCAGCAGCGTCGACACTAGCGCGACCGGGGAGCTGTTTTTT. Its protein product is CASSVDTSATGELFF. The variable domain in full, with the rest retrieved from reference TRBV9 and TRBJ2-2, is DSGVTQTPKHLITATGQRVTLRCSPRSGDLSVYWYQQSLDQGLQFLIQYYNGEERAKGNILERFSAQQFPDLHSELNLSSLELGDSALYFCASSVDTSATGELFFGEGSRLTVL.

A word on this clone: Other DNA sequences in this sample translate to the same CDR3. CDR3 loop: CASSFSGGAYEQYF. The CDR3 coding sequence is TGTGCCAGCAGCTTTTCGGGGGGCGCCTACGAGCAGTACTTC. The chain joins TRBV7-2 to TRBJ2-7, with D possibly TRBD2 on 7 matching bases. V lost 3 bases, J lost 2 bases, and 11 bases lay in between. This CDR3 contains 14 residues. Germline lookup yields CDR1 SGHTA and CDR2 FQGNSA.

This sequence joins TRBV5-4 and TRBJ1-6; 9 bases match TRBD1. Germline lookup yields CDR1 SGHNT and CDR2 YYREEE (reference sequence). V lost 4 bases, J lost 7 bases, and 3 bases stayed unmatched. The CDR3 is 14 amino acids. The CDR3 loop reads CASSRDRANSPLHF. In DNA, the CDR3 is TGTGCCAGCAGCCGGGACAGGGCCAATTCACCCCTCCACTTT.

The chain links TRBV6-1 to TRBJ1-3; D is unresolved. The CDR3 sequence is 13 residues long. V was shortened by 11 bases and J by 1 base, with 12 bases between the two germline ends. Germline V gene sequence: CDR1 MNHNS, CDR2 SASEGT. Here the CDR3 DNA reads TGTGCCTGCCGGGGAGGATCTGGAAACACCATATATTTT. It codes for CACRGGSGNTIYF.

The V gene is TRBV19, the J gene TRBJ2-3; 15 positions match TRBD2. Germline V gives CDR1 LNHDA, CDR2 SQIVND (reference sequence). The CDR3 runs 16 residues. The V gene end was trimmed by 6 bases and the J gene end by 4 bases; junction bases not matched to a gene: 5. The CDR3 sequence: CASSRTSGGASDTQYF. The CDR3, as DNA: TGTGCCAGTAGCCGGACTAGCGGGGGGGCGTCAGATACGCAGTATTTT. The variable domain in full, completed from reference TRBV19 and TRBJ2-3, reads DGGITQSPKYLFRKEGQNVTLSCEQNLNHDAMYWYRQDPGQGLRLIYYSQIVNDFQKGDIAEGYSVSREKKESFPLTVTSAQKNPTAFYLCASSRTSGGASDTQYFGPGTRLTVL.

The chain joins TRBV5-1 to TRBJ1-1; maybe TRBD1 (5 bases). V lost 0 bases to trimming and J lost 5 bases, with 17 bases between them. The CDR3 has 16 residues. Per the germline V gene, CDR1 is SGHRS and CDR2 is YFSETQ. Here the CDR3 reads CASSLEQGTIRTEAFF. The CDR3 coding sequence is TGCGCCAGCAGCTTGGAGCAGGGTACGATTAGAACTGAAGCTTTCTTT.

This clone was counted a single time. CDR3: CASSSAGAGGRTGELFF. In nucleotides, the CDR3 is TGTGCCAGCAGTTCCGCCGGCGCGGGGGGAAGAACCGGGGAGCTGTTTTTT. The chain couples TRBV28 to TRBJ2-2; 8 bases are a match to TRBD2. The trim removed 4 bases at V and 5 bases at J, leaving 12 bases unmatched. Looked up from germline, CDR1 is MDHEN and CDR2 is SYDVKM. The length of the CDR3 is 17 residues. Full variable domain (outside the CDR3, taken from reference TRBV28 and TRBJ2-2): DVKVTQSSRYLVKRTGEKVFLECVQDMDHENMFWYRQDPGLGLRLIYFSYDVKMKEKGDIPEGYSVSREKKERFSLILESASTNQTSMYLCASSSAGAGGRTGELFFGEGSRLTVL.